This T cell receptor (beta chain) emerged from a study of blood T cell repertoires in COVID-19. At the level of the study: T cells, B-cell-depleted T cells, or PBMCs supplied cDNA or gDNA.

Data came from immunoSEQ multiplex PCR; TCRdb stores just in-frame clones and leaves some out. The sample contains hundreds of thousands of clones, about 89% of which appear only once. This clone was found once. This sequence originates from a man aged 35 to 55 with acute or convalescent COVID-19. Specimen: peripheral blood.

CDR3 sequence (DNA): TGTGCCAGCAGCTCTGGAGGGGAGAGCAATCAGCCCCAGCATTTT. Residues: CASSSGGESNQPQHF. The V gene is TRBV7-2, the J gene TRBJ1-5; TRBD1 is a possible D gene (5 bases). Germline V gene lookup returns CDR1 SGHTA and CDR2 FQGNSA. The CDR3 is 15 residues long. The V end lost 4 bases, the J end lost 1 base, and 11 bases lay between the germline ends.